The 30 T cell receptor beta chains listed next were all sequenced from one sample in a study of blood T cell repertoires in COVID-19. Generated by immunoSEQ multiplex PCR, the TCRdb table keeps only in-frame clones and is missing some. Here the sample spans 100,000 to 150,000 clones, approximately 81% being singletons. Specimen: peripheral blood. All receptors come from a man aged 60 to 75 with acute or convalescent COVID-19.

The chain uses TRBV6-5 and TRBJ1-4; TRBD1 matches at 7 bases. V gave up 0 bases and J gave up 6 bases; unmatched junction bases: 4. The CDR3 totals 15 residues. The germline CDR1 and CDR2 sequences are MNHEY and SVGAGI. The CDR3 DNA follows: TGTGCCAGCAGTTACTCGATCAGGGGGGATGAAAAACTGTTTTTT. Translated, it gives CASSYSIRGDEKLFF.

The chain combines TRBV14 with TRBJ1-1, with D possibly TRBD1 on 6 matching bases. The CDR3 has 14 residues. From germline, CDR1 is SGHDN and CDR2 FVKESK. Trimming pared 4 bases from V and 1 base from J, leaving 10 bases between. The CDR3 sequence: CASSPQGPNTEAFF. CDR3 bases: TGTGCCAGCAGCCCACAGGGCCCGAACACTGAAGCTTTCTTT.

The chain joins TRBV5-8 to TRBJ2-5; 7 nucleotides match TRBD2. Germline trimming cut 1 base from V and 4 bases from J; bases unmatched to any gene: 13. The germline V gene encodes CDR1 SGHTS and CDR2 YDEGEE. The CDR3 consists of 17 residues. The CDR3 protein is CASSLRTTGTMGETQYF. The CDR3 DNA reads TGTGCCAGCAGCTTGCGGACGACCGGGACTATGGGAGAGACCCAGTACTTC.

The CDR3 sequence is CASSPPGGAAKNIQYF. CDR3 in DNA: TGTGCCAGCAGTCCCCCGGGGGGGGCGGCCAAAAACATTCAGTACTTC. The chain carries TRBV27 and TRBJ2-4; 8 bases fit TRBD2. The germline gives CDR1 MNHEY, CDR2 SMNVEV (reference sequence). Trimming cost V 5 bases and J 1 base; bases outside gene matches: 7. This CDR3 comprises 16 residues.

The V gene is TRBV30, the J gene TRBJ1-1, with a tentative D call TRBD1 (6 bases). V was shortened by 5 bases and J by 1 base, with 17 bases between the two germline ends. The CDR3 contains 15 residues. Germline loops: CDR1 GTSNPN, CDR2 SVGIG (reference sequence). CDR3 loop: CAWDGRGEGNTEAFF. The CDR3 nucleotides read TGTGCCTGGGACGGCAGGGGTGAAGGGAACACTGAAGCTTTCTTT.

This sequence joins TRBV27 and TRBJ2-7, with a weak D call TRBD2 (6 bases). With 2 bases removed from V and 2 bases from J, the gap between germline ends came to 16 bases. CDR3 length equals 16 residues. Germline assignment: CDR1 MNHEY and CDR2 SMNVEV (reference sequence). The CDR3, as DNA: TGTGCCAGCAGTTTAGCAGGGCGCGGGACTGCCTACGAGCAGTACTTC. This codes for CASSLAGRGTAYEQYF.

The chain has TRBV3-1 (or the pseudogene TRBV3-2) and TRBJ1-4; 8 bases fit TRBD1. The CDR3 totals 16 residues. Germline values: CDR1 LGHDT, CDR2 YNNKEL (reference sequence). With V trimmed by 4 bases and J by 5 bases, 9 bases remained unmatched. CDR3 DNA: TGTGCCAGCAGCCCGCCCCGGACAGGGAGGAATGAAAAACTGTTTTTT. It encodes CASSPPRTGRNEKLFF.

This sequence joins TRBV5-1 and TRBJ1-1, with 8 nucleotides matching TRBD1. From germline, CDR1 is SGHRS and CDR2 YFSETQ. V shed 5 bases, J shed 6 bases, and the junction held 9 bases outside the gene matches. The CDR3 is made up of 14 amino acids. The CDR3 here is CASRKDRGFAEAFF. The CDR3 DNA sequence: TGCGCCAGCAGGAAAGACAGGGGATTCGCTGAAGCTTTCTTT.

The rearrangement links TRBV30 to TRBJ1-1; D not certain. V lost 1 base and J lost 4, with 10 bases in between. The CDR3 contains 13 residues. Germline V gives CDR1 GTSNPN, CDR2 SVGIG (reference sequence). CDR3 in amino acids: CAWSEQASTEAFF. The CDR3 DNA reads TGTGCCTGGAGTGAGCAGGCGAGCACTGAAGCTTTCTTT.

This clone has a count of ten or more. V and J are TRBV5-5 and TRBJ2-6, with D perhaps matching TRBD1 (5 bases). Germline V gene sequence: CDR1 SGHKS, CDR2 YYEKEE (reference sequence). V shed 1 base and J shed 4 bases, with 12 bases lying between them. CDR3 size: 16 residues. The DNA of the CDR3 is TGTGCCAGCAGCTTGATGCTACAGGAAGGGGCCAACGTCCTGACTTTC. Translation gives CASSLMLQEGANVLTF.

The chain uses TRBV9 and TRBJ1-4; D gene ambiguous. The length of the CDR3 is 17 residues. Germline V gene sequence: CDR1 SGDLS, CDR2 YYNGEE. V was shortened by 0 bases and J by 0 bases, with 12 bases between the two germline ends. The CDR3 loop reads CASSVGRGLSTNEKLFF. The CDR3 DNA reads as TGTGCCAGCAGCGTAGGTAGAGGGCTTTCAACTAATGAAAAACTGTTTTTT.

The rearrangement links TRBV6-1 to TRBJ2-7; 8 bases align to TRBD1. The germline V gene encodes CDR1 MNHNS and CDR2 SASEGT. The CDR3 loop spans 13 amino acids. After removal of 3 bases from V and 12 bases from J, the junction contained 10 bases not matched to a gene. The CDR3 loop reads CASSEVYRGVRYF. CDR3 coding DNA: TGTGCCAGCAGTGAGGTATACAGGGGGGTTAGGTACTTC.

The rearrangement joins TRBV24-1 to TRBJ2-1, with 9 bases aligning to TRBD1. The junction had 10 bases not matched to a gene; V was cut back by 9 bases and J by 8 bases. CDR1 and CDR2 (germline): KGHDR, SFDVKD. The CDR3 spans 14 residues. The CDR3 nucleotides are TGTGCCACCGGATGGACAGGGGAATCGGATGAGCAGTTCTTC. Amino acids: CATGWTGESDEQFF.

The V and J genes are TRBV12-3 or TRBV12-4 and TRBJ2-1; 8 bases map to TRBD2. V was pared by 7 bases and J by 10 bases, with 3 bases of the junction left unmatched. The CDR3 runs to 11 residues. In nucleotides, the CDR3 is TGTGCCAGCACCCGGGGGGGGGAGCAGTTCTTC. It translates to CASTRGGEQFF.

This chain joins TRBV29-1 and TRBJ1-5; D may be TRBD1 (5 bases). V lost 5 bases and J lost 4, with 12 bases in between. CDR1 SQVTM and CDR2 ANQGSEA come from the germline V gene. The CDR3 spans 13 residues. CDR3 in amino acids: CSVRQGLNQPQHF. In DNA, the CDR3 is TGCAGCGTTCGCCAGGGCCTAAATCAGCCCCAGCATTTT.

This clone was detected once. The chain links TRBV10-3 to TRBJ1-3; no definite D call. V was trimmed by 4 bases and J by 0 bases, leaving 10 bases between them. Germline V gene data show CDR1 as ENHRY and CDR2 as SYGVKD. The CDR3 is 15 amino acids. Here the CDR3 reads CAISALGSSGNTIYF. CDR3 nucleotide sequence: TGTGCCATCAGTGCACTAGGGAGCTCTGGAAACACCATATATTTT.

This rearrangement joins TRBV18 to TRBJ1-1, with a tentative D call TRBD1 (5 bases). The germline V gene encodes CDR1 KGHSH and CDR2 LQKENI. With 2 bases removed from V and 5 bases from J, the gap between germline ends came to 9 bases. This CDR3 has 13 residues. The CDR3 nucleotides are TGTGCCAGCTCACCAATGCAGGGAACTGAAGCTTTCTTT. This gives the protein CASSPMQGTEAFF.

The CDR3: CASSLWDRGRLDTQYF. In DNA, the CDR3 is TGTGCCAGCAGTTTATGGGACAGGGGGCGTTTAGATACGCAGTATTTT. This chain joins TRBV27 and TRBJ2-3; TRBD1 matches 12 bases. V trimming: 1 base; J trimming: 5 bases; junction bases outside the gene matches: 4. Germline values: CDR1 MNHEY, CDR2 SMNVEV (reference sequence). The length of the CDR3 is 16 residues.

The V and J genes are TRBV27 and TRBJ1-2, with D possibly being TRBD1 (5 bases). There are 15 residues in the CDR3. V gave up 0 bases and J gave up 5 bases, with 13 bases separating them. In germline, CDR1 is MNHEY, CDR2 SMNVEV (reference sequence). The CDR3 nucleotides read TGTGCCAGCAGTTTATCCGGGGTCGGGGGGTATGGCTACACCTTC. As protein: CASSLSGVGGYGYTF.

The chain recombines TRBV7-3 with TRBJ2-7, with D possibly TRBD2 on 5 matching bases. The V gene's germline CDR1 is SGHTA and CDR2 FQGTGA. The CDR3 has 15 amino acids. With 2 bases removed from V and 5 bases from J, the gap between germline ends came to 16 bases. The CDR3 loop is CASSLVPLAGDEQYF. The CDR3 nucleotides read TGTGCCAGCAGCTTAGTGCCGCTAGCCGGGGACGAGCAGTACTTC.

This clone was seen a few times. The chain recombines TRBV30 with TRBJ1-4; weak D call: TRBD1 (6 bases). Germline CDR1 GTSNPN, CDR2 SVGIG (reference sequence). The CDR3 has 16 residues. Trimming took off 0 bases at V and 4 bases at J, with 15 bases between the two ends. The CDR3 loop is CAWSVPLTGFNEKLFF. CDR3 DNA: TGTGCCTGGAGTGTACCCCTGACAGGCTTTAATGAAAAACTGTTTTTT.

The CDR3: CASSPDRPLNTEAFF. In nucleotides, the CDR3 is TGTGCCAGCAGCCCCGACAGGCCCCTGAACACTGAAGCTTTCTTT. The rearrangement links TRBV5-4 to TRBJ1-1, with D perhaps matching TRBD1 (6 bases). Trimming took off 4 bases at V and 0 bases at J, with 13 bases between the two ends. CDR3 size: 15 residues. Germline V gene sequence: CDR1 SGHNT, CDR2 YYREEE (reference sequence). The variable domain in full, with the rest retrieved from reference TRBV5-4 and TRBJ1-1, is ETGVTQSPTHLIKTRGQQVTLRCSSQSGHNTVSWYQQALGQGPQFIFQYYREEENGRGNFPPRFSGLQFPNYSSELNVNALELDDSALYLCASSPDRPLNTEAFFGQGTRLTVV.

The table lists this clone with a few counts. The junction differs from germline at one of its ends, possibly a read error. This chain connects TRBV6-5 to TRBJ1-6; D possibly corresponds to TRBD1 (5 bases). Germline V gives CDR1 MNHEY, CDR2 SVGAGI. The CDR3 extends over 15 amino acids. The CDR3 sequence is CASSDSGLSDSPLHF. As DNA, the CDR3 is TGTGCCAGCAGTGACTCGGGACTCTCGGATTCACCCCTCCACTTT.

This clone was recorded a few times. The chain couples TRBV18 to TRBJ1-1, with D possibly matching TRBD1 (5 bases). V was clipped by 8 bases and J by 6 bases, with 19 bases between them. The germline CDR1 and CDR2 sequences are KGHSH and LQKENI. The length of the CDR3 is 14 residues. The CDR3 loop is CASIRGWGSAEAFF. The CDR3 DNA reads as TGTGCCAGCATCCGGGGGTGGGGCAGCGCTGAAGCTTTCTTT. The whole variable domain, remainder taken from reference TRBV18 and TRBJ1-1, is NAGVMQNPRHLVRRRGQEARLRCSPMKGHSHVYWYRQLPEEGLKFMVYLQKENIIDESGMPKERFSAEFPKEGPSILRIQQVVRGDSAAYFCASIRGWGSAEAFFGQGTRLTVV.

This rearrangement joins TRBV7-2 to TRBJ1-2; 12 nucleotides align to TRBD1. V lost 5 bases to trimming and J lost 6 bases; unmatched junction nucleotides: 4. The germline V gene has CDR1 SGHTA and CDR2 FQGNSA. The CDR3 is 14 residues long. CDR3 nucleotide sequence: TGTGCCAGCAGCCGGGACAGGGGGCAGGATGGCTACACCTTC. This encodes CASSRDRGQDGYTF. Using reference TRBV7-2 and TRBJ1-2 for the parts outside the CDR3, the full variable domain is GAGVSQSPSNKVTEKGKDVELRCDPISGHTALYWYRQSLGQGLEFLIYFQGNSAPDKSGLPSDRFSAERTGGSVSTLTIQRTQQEDSAVYLCASSRDRGQDGYTFGSGTRLTVV.

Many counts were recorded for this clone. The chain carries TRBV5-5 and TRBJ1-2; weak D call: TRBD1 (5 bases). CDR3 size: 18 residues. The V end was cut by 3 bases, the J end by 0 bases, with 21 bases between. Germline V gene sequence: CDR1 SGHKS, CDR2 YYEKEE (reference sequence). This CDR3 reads CASSSKDSLREANYGYTF. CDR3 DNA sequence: TGTGCCAGCAGCTCAAAGGATAGTCTCAGGGAAGCTAACTATGGCTACACCTTC.

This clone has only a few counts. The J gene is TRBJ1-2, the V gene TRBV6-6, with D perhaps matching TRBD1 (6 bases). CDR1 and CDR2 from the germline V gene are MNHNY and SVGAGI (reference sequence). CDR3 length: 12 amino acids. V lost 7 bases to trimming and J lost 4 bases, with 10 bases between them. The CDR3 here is CASTGAGYGYTF. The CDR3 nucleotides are TGTGCCAGCACAGGGGCTGGCTATGGCTACACCTTC.

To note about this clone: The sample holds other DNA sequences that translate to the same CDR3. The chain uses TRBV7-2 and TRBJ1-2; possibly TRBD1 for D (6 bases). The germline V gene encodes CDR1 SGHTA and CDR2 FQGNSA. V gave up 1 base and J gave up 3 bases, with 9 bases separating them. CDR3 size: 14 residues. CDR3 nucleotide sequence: TGTGCCAGCAGCTTAGGACAGGACGACTATGGCTACACCTTC. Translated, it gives CASSLGQDDYGYTF.

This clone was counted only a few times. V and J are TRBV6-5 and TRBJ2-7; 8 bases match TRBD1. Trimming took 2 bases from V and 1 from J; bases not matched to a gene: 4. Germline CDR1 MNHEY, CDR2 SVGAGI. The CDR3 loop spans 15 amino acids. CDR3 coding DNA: TGTGCCAGCAGTTACGGGACAGGAAGATCCTACGAGCAGTACTTC. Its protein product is CASSYGTGRSYEQYF.

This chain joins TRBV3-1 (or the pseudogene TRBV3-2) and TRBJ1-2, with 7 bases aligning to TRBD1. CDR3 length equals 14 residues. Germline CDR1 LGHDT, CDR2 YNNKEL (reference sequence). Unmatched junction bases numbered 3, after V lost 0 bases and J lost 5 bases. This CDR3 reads CASSQDGRGYGYTF. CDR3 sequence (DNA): TGTGCCAGCAGCCAAGATGGCAGGGGGTATGGCTACACCTTC.